This T cell receptor beta chain was captured by sequencing in a study of PD-1 blockade in classical Hodgkin lymphoma. Study-level findings and limits: Significantly greater TCR diversity emerged by C4D1 in CD4+ cells but not CD8+ cells.

Relapse after autologous stem cell transplantation occurred in every patient, and brentuximab vedotin exposure varied. Comments on this clone: Its specificity is unknown. The junction departs from germline at one end; a sequencing error may be responsible.

Data came from immunoSEQ multiplex PCR; TCRdb stores just in-frame clones and leaves some out. The sample lists about 40,000 clones; around two thirds were seen once. The CDR3 sequence is 13 residues long. Germline loops: CDR1 SSHAT, CDR2 FNYEAQ (reference sequence). This sequence joins TRBV7-7 and TRBJ2-7; D is possibly TRBD1 (6 bases). Sequencing was performed on peripheral blood mononuclear cells (PBMCs), taken at baseline. This sequence originates from a human donor with classical Hodgkin lymphoma. Here the CDR3 reads CASSPEDSYEQYF. CDR3 in DNA: TGTGCTAGCAGCCCCGAGGACAGCTACGAGCAGTACTTC. The whole variable domain, filled in from reference TRBV7-7 and TRBJ2-7, reads GAGVSQSPRYKVTKRGQDVTLRCDPISSHATLYWYQQALGQGPEFLTYFNYEAQPDKSGLPSDRFSAERPEGSISTLTIQRTEQRDSAMYRCASSPEDSYEQYFGPGTRLTVT.